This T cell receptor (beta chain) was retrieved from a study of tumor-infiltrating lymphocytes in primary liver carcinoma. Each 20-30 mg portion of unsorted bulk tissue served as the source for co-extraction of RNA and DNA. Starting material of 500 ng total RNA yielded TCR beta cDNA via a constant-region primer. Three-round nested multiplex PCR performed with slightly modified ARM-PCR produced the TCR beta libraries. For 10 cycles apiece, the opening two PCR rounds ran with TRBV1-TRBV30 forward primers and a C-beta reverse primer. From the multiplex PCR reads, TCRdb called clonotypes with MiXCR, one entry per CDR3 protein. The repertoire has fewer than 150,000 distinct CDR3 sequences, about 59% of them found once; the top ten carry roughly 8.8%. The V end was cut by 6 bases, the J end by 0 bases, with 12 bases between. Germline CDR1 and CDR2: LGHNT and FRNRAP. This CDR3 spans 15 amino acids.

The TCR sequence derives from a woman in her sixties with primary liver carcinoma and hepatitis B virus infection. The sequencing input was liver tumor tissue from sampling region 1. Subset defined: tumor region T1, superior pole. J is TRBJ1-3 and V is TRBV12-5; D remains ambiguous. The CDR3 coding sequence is TGTGCTAGTGGCGAGGACGGTGGCTCTGGAAACACCATATATTTT. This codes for CASGEDGGSGNTIYF.